This entry describes one T cell receptor (beta chain). What antigen it recognizes has not been identified. Looking up the germline V gene (reference sequence) yields CDR1 DFQATT and CDR2 SNEGSKA. The CDR3 covers 14 residues, taking in both the cysteine and the phenylalanine. No nucleotide data were recorded. Library generation was performed with 5' RACE. For each TCR library, approximately 3,700 ng of total RNA was used. For each sample, cDNA synthesis with SMARTScribe reverse transcriptase was split into eight separate reactions. During cDNA synthesis, template switching was used to introduce unique molecular identifiers that contained a 6-nucleotide sample barcode. TCRalpha and TCRbeta cDNA was amplified by two nested PCRs of about 15 and 9 cycles, with bead purification after each PCR. Before amplification, the cDNA was both treated with uracil DNA-glycosylase and purified with the QIAquick PCR purification kit. The second PCR added Illumina TruSeq-compatible adapters along with sample-specific barcodes. TapeStation and Qubit were used to check library quality and concentration, and 5 ng of each library went into the pool. Sequencing of the pooled libraries was done on an Illumina HiSeq2500 single-index Rapid Run using custom sequencing primers and 2 x 100 bp reads. The original pipeline was this. MiGEC version 1.2.6 was used for UMI-based consensus assembly, which corrected PCR and sequencing errors. MiXCR version 2.1.1 was used to carry out V(D)J alignment, clonotype assembly and CDR3 extraction. Normalisation of gene usage, clonotype sharing and MAIT/NKT TCR abundance was achieved by analysing the top 1000, 10 000 and 20 000 clonotypes per sample. After downsampling to 27 000 UMIs, diversity was calculated as the inverse Simpson index using the vegan R package. Paired Mann-Whitney U tests on discordant twin pairs were used, with Benjamini-Hochberg multiple-testing correction. Following reprocessing of the reads by TCRdb, the data hold one row per CDR3 protein sequence and no DNA is available. V and J calls and clone size were set by TCRdb, not the authors. The table for this sample records about 450,000 distinct CDR3 sequences. The top ten clones comprise 2% to 2.5% of the sample.

From each donor, a roughly 2.5 ml peripheral blood sample was drawn into PAXgene tubes and stored at -80 degrees C. Without any T cell sorting, total RNA was extracted from whole blood using the PAXgene blood miRNA kit on an automated QIAcube. Peripheral blood from monozygotic twin pairs, either concordant or discordant for inflammatory bowel disease, underwent deep TCRalpha and TCRbeta repertoire profiling that used unique molecular barcoding. Smoking habits were recorded for all twin pairs, and each individual was classified as a current, former or never smoker. This specimen comes from a study of monozygotic twins with inflammatory bowel disease (dated by TCRdb to about 2019). A note on the overall study: In total, 30 or so monozygotic twin pairs made up the full study: 19 Danish pairs, all IBD-discordant, plus nine German pairs, of which four were IBD-concordant and five were IBD-discordant. The search for disease-associated traits relied mainly on comparing, within discordant pairs, IBD patients with their genetically identical healthy co-twins. Each individual had, on average, about 151 000 unique TCRalpha sequences and 181 000 unique TCRbeta sequences available for analysis. The full study reports these points: Because patients received different immunosuppressive treatments, the repertoires may have picked up extra background noise and variability between individuals. The results gave no support for a single strong signal or clonotype linked to IBD. The analysis was unable to tell different T cell subtypes apart. Concordant and discordant twins showed no difference in repertoire similarity, possibly because of limited statistical power. Compared with healthy twins, IBD patients had fewer clonotypes in common with other individuals, a difference most pronounced in patients showing signs of disease activity. IBD patients had lower TCRbeta repertoire diversity, measured by the inverse Simpson index, than their healthy co-twins.

What was sequenced was blood. This TCR derives from a human donor with ulcerative colitis or Crohn's disease, or a healthy co-twin of an affected twin (not recorded which). The sequence is built from TRBV20-1 and TRBJ2-7. The CDR3 in this case is CSASLLDATYEQYF.